This T cell receptor (beta chain) was recorded in a study of T cells after yellow fever vaccination. General study results and limits: Boosting was followed by the reappearance of most primary-vaccination clones (under 97% CD4, about 89% CD8). Just a small share of clonotypes turned up in the CD4 compartment as well as the CD8 compartment.

The germline V gene has CDR1 DFQATT and CDR2 SNEGSKA (reference sequence). This CDR3 is built from 14 residues. V lost 7 bases, J lost 9 bases, and 18 bases stayed unmatched. On this clonotype: The antigen is not known.

It was through 5'RACE template switching that TCR cDNA was made, with a universal primer site and UMIs added. MiXCR, applied by TCRdb to the 5' RACE reads, yields one record per CDR3 protein. The data contain 450,000 to 550,000 distinct CDR3 sequences, about 19% of them singletons. The V gene is TRBV20-1, the J gene TRBJ2-7; TRBD1 matches 7 bases. The starting material was PBMCs, obtained 15 days after the yellow fever booster vaccination. This TCR was sampled from a man aged 25-45 years who received the YFV17D yellow fever vaccine. CDR3 DNA sequence: TGCAGTGTAGGGGGACAGCTCAAATCGGGCGGGCAGTACTTC. Amino acids: CSVGGQLKSGGQYF.